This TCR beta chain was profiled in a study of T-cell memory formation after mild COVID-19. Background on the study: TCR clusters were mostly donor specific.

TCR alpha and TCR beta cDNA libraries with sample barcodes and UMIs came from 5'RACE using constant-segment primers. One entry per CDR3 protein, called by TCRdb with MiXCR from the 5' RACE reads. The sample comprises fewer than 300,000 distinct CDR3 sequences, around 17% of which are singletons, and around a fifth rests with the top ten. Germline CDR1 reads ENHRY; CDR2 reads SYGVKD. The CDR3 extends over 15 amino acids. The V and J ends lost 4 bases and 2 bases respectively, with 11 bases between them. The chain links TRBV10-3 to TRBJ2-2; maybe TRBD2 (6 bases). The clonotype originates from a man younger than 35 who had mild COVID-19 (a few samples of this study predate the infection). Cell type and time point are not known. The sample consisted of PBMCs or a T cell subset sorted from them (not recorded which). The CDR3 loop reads CAISGRDLNTGELFF. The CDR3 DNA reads TGTGCCATCAGTGGGCGGGACCTTAACACCGGGGAGCTGTTTTTT.